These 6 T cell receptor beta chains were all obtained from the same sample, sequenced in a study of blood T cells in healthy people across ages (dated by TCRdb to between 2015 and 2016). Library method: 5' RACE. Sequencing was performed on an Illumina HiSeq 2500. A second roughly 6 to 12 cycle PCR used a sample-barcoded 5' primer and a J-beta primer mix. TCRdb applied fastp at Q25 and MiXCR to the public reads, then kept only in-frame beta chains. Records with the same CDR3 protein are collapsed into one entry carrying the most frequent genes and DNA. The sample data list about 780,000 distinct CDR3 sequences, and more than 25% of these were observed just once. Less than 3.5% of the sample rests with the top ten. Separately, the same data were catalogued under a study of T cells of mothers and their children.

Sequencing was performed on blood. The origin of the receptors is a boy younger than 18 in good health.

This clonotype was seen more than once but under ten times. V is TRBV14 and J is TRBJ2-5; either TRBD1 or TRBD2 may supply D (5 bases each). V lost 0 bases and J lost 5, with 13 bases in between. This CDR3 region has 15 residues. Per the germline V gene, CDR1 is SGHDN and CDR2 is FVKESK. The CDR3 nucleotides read TGTGCCAGCAGCCAAGAAAGAGGCAGGGAGGAGACCCAGTACTTC. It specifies CASSQERGREETQYF.

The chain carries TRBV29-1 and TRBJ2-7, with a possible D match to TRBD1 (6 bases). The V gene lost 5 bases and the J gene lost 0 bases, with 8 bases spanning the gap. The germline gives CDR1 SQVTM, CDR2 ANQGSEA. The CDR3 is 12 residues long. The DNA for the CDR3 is TGCAGCGTTTACAGGGACTCCTACGAGCAGTACTTC. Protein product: CSVYRDSYEQYF.

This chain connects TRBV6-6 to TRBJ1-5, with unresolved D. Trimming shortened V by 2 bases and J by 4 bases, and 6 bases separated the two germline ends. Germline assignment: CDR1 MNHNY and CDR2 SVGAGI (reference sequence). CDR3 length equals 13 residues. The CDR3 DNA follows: TGTGCCAGCAGTTACCCAAGTAATCAGCCCCAGCATTTT. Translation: CASSYPSNQPQHF.

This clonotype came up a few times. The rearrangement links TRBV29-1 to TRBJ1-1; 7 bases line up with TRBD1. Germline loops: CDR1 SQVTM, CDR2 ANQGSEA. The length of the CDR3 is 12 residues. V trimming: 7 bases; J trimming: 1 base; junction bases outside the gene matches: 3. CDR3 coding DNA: TGCAGCGGGGGACAGCCGAACACTGAAGCTTTCTTT. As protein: CSGGQPNTEAFF.

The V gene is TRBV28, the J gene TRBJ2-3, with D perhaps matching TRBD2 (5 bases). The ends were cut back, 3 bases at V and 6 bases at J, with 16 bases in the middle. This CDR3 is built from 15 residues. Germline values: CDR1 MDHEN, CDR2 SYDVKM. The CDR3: CASSLGAVPSDTQYF. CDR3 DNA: TGTGCCAGCAGTTTGGGAGCGGTCCCCTCCGATACGCAGTATTTT.

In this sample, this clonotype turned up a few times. CDR3 sequence reads: CASSSSWDFNEKLFF. The DNA of the CDR3 is TGTGCCAGCAGTTCCAGTTGGGATTTTAATGAAAAACTGTTTTTT. This chain links TRBV12-3 or TRBV12-4 with TRBJ1-4; D not certain. V lost 4 bases, J lost 4 bases, and 13 bases lay in between. The CDR3 runs to 15 residues.